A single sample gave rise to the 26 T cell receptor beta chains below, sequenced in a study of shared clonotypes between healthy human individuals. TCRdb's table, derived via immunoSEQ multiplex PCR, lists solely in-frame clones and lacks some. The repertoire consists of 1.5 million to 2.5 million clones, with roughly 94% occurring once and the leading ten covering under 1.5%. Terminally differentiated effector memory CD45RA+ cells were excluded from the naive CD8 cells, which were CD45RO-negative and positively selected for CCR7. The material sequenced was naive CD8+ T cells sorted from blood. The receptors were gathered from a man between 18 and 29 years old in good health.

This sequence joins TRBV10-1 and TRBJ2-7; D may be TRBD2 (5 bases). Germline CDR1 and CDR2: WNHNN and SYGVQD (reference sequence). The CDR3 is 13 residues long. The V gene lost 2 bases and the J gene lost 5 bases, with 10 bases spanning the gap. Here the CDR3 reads CASSEMAGDEQYF. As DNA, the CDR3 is TGCGCCAGCAGTGAGATGGCCGGGGACGAGCAGTACTTC.

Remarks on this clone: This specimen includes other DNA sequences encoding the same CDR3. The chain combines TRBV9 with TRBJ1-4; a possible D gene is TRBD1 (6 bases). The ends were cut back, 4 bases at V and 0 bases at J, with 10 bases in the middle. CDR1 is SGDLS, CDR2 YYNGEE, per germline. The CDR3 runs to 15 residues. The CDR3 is CASSPEGATNEKLFF. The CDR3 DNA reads TGTGCCAGCAGCCCCGAGGGGGCAACTAATGAAAAACTGTTTTTT.

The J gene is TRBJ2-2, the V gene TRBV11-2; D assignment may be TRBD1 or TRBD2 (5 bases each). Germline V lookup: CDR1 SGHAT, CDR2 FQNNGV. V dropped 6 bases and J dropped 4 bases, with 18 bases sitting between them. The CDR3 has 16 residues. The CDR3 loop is CASRPPGPHSTGELFF. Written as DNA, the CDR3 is TGTGCCAGCAGACCGCCGGGGCCGCATAGCACCGGGGAGCTGTTTTTT.

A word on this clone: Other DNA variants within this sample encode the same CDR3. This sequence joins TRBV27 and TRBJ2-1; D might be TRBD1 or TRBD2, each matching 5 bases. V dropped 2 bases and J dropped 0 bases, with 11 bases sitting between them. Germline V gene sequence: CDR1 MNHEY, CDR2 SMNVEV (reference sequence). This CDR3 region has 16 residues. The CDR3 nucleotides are TGTGCCAGCAGTTTAGGTCCAGGGAGCTCCTACAATGAGCAGTTCTTC. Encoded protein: CASSLGPGSSYNEQFF.

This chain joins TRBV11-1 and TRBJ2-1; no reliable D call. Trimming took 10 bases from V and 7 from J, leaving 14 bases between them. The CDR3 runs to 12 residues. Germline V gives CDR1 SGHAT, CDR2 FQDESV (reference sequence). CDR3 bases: TGTGCCATTAGACCCCTCGGGAATGAGCAGTTCTTC. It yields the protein CAIRPLGNEQFF.

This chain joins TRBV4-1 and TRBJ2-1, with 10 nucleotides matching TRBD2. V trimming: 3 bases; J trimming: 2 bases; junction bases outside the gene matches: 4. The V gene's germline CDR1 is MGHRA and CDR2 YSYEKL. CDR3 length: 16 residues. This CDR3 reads CASSHLAGGPYNEQFF. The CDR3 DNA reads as TGCGCCAGCAGCCACTTAGCGGGAGGTCCCTACAATGAGCAGTTCTTC.

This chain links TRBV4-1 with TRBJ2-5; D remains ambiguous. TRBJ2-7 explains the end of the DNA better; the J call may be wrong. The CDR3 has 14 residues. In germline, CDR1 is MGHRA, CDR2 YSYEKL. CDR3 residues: CASSPLNPPAEQYF. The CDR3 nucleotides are TGCGCCAGCAGCCCACTGAACCCCCCGGCCGAGCAGTACTTC.

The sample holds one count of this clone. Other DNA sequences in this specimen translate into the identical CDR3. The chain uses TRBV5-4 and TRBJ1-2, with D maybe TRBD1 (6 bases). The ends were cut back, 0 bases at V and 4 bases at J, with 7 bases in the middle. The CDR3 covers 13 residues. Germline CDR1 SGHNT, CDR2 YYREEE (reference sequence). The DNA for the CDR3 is TGTGCCAGCAGCTTGGAAGGGGGCTATGGCTACACCTTC. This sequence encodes CASSLEGGYGYTF.

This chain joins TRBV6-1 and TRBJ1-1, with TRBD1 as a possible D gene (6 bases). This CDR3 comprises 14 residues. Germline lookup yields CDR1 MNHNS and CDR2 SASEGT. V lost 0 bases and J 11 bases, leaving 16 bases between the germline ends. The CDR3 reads CASSEALNRVEAFF. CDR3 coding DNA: TGTGCCAGCAGTGAAGCGCTTAACAGGGTAGAGGCTTTCTTT.

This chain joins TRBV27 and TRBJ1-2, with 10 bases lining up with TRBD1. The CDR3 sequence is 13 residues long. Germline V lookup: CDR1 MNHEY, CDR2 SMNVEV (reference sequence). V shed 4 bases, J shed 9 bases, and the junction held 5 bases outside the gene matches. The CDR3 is CASSYRQGASYTF. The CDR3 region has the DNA TGTGCCAGCAGTTACCGACAGGGGGCGAGCTACACCTTC.

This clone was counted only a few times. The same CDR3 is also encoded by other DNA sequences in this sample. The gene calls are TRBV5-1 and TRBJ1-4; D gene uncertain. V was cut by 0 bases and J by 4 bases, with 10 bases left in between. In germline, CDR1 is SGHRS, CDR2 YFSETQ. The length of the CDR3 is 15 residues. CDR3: CASSLEGGINEKLFF. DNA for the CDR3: TGCGCCAGCAGCTTGGAAGGAGGAATTAATGAAAAACTGTTTTTT.

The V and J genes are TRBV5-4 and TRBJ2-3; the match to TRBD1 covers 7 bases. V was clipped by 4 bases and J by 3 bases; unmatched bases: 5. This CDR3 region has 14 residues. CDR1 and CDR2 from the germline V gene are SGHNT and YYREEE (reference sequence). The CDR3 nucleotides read TGTGCCAGCAGCCTCCGACAGGGTACAGATACGCAGTATTTT. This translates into CASSLRQGTDTQYF.

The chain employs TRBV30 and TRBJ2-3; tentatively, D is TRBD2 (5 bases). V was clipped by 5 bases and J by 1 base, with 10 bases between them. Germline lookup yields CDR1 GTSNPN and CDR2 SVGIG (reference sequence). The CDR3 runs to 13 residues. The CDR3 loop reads CAWAERGTDTQYF. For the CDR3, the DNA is TGTGCCTGGGCGGAGAGGGGCACAGATACGCAGTATTTT.

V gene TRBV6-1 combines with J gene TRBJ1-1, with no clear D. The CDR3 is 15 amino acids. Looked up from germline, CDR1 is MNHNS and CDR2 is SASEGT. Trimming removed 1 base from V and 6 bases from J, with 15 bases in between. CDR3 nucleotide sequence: TGTGCCAGCAGTGAAGTAGTTGGGAGCTGGGCTGAAGCTTTCTTT. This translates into CASSEVVGSWAEAFF.

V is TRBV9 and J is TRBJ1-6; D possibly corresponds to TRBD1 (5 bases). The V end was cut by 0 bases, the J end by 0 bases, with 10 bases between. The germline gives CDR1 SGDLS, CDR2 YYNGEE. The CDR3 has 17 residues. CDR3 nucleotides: TGTGCCAGCAGCGTAGAGGGGTCGAGCTCCTATAATTCACCCCTCCACTTT. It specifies CASSVEGSSSYNSPLHF.

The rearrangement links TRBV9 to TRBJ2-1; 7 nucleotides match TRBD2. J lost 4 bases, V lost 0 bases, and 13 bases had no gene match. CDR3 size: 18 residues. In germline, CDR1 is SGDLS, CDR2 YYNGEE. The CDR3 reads CASSVDSSGGSLYNEQFF. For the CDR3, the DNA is TGTGCCAGCAGCGTAGATTCTAGCGGAGGTTCCCTTTACAATGAGCAGTTCTTC.

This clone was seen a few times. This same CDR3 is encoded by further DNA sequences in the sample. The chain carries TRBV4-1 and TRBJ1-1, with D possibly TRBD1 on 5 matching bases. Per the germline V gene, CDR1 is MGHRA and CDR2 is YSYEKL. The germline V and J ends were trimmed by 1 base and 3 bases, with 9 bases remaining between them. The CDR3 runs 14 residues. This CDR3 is CASSQVLGDTEAFF. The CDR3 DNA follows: TGCGCCAGCAGCCAAGTGCTGGGGGACACTGAAGCTTTCTTT.

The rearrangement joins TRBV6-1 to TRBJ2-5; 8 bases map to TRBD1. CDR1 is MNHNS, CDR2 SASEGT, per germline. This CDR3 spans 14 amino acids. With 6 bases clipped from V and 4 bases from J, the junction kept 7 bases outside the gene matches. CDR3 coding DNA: TGTGCCAGCAGCACCCGGACAGGGCGAGAGACCCAGTACTTC. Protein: CASSTRTGRETQYF.

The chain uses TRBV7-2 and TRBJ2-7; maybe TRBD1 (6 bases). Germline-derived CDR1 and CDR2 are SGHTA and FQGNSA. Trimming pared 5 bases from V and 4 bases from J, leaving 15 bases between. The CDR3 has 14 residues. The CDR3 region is CASSPRTDSYEQYF. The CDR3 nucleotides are TGTGCCAGCAGCCCCCGGACAGACTCTTACGAGCAGTACTTC.

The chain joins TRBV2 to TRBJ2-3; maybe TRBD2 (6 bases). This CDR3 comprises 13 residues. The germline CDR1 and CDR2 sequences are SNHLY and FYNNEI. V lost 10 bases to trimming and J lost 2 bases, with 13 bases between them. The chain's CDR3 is CAIPSRDTDTQYF. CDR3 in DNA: TGTGCCATCCCCTCGCGGGACACAGATACGCAGTATTTT.

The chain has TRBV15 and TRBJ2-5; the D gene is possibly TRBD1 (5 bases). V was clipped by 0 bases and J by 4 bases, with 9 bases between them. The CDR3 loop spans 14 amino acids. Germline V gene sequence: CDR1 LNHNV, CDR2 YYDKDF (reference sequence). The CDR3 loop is CATSRDRGLETQYF. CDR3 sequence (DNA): TGTGCCACCAGCAGAGATAGGGGATTAGAGACCCAGTACTTC.

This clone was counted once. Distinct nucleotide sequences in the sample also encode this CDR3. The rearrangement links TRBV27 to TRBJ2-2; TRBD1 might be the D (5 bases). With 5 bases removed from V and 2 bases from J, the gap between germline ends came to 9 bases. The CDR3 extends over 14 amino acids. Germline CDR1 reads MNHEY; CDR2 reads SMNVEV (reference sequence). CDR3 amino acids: CASSPGLNTGELFF. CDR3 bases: TGTGCCAGCAGTCCAGGGCTAAACACCGGGGAGCTGTTTTTT.

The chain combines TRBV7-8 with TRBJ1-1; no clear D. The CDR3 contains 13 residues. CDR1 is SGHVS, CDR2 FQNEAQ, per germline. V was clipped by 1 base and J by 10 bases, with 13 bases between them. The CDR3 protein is CASSLVGELGAFF. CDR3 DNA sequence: TGTGCCAGCAGCTTAGTTGGGGAATTGGGAGCTTTCTTT.

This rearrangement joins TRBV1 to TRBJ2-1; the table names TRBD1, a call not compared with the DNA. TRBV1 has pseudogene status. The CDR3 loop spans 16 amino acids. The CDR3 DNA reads TGCACCAGCTCCTCCCCCCCCAGGGGGCGGATAAATGAGCAGTTCTTC. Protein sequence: CTSSSPPRGRINEQFF.

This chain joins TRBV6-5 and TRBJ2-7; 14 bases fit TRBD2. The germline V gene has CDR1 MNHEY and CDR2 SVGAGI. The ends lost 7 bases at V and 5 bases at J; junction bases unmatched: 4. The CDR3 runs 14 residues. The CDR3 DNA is TGTGCCAGCACCGGACTAGCGGGAGGAGACGAGCAGTACTTC. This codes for CASTGLAGGDEQYF.

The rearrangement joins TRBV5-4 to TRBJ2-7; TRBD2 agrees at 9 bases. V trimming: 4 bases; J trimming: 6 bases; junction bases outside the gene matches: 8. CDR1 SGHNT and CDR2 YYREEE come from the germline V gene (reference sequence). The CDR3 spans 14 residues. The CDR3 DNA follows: TGTGCCAGCAGCCTCTGGGGCGGGAGGGGCGAGCAGTACTTC. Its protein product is CASSLWGGRGEQYF.